Listed below are T cell receptor beta chains from one sample, sequenced in a study of T cell responses to AZD1222 COVID-19 vaccine. Profiled with immunoSEQ multiplex PCR; TCRdb holds only in-frame clones, not every one. The sample consists of under 140,000 clones, about nine tenths of them appearing once. Here the sequenced sample was peripheral blood, taken on day 0 of AZD1222 vaccination. These receptors were taken from an adult in good health. Each CDR3 is given with its conserved first and last residue. The D gene is left open where the match is weak. Rows give clone size only sometimes, using once, few, many, or a class for an expanded clone.

clone size: -
V gene: TRBV27
D gene: -
CDR3 length: 16
J gene: TRBJ1-5
CDR3 protein: CASSLAGTYSNQPQHF
CDR3 DNA: TGTGCCAGCAGTTTAGCGGGCACTTATAGCAATCAGCCCCAGCATTTT

clone size: -
V gene: TRBV5-1
D gene: -
CDR3 length: 11
J gene: TRBJ2-5
CDR3 protein: CASSLTETQYF
CDR3 DNA: TGCGCCAGCAGCTTGACCGAGACCCAGTACTTC

clone size: once
V gene: TRBV18
D gene: TRBD1
CDR3 length: 16
J gene: TRBJ2-7
CDR3 protein: CASSLKTGQSSYEQYF
CDR3 DNA: TGTGCCAGCTCACTCAAGACAGGGCAGAGCTCCTACGAGCAGTACTTC

clone size: -
V gene: TRBV20-1
D gene: -
CDR3 length: 14
J gene: TRBJ2-6
CDR3 protein: CSASTVGGANVLTF
CDR3 DNA: TGCAGTGCTAGTACTGTTGGTGGGGCCAACGTCCTGACTTTC

clone size: -
V gene: TRBV10-2
D gene: -
CDR3 length: 13
J gene: TRBJ1-3
CDR3 protein: CASSELAGNTIYF
CDR3 DNA: TGCGCCAGCAGTGAGTTAGCTGGAAACACCATATATTTT

clone size: once
V gene: TRBV5-4
D gene: TRBD2
CDR3 length: 14
J gene: TRBJ2-7
CDR3 protein: CASSSTSDSYEQYF
CDR3 DNA: TGTGCCAGCAGCTCGACTAGCGACTCCTACGAGCAGTACTTC

clone size: -
V gene: TRBV11-2
D gene: TRBD1
CDR3 length: 14
J gene: TRBJ2-2
CDR3 protein: CASSWDSTAGELFF
CDR3 DNA: TGTGCCAGCAGTTGGGACAGTACCGCCGGGGAGCTGTTTTTT

clone size: few
V gene: TRBV19
D gene: -
CDR3 length: 16
J gene: TRBJ1-1
CDR3 protein: CASSIGTTWTYAEAFF
CDR3 DNA: TGTGCCAGTAGTATAGGGACTACTTGGACATACGCTGAAGCTTTCTTT

clone size: -
V gene: TRBV4-1
D gene: -
CDR3 length: 15
J gene: TRBJ1-3
CDR3 protein: CASSLPGESGNTIYF
CDR3 DNA: TGCGCCAGCAGCCTACCTGGCGAGTCCGGAAACACCATATATTTT

clone size: -
V gene: TRBV5-5
D gene: TRBD1
CDR3 length: 16
J gene: TRBJ1-1
CDR3 protein: CASSSGTVSVNTEAFF
CDR3 DNA: TGTGCCAGCAGTTCGGGGACAGTCTCTGTTAACACTGAAGCTTTCTTT

clone size: -
V gene: TRBV4-1
D gene: -
CDR3 length: 17
J gene: TRBJ1-6
CDR3 protein: CASSQVGYSSYNSPLHF
CDR3 DNA: TGCGCCAGCAGCCAAGTAGGCTACAGCTCCTATAATTCACCCCTCCACTTT

clone size: -
V gene: TRBV5-1
D gene: -
CDR3 length: 14
J gene: TRBJ1-2
CDR3 protein: CASSPGGGSYGYTF
CDR3 DNA: TGCGCCAGCAGCCCGGGGGGAGGGAGCTATGGCTACACCTTC

clone size: -
V gene: TRBV18
D gene: -
CDR3 length: 11
J gene: TRBJ2-1
CDR3 protein: CASSTQREQFF
CDR3 DNA: TGTGCCAGCTCAACCCAGCGGGAGCAGTTCTTC

clone size: -
V gene: TRBV3-1/TRBV3-2
D gene: TRBD1
CDR3 length: 15
J gene: TRBJ2-1
CDR3 protein: CASSRPGQPYNEQFF
CDR3 DNA: TGTGCCAGCAGCCGACCGGGACAGCCCTACAATGAGCAGTTCTTC

clone size: few
V gene: TRBV5-1
D gene: -
CDR3 length: 13
J gene: TRBJ1-2
CDR3 protein: CASSRSPRYGYTF
CDR3 DNA: TGCGCCAGCAGCAGGAGTCCTCGGTATGGCTACACCTTC

clone size: -
V gene: TRBV30
D gene: -
CDR3 length: 15
J gene: TRBJ1-5
CDR3 protein: CAWSVRGRGNQPQHF
CDR3 DNA: TGTGCCTGGAGTGTCCGGGGGAGGGGCAATCAGCCCCAGCATTTT

clone size: -
V gene: TRBV19
D gene: -
CDR3 length: 18
J gene: TRBJ1-5
CDR3 protein: CASTPAGEPTRGNQPQHF
CDR3 DNA: TGTGCCAGTACACCCGCTGGGGAACCCACGAGGGGCAATCAGCCCCAGCATTTT

clone size: -
V gene: TRBV6-5
D gene: -
CDR3 length: 15
J gene: TRBJ2-5
CDR3 protein: CASSFRGSSQETQYF
CDR3 DNA: TGTGCCAGCAGCTTCAGGGGAAGTTCCCAAGAGACCCAGTACTTC

clone size: -
V gene: TRBV13
D gene: TRBD2
CDR3 length: 15
J gene: TRBJ2-7
CDR3 protein: CASSLGSSGIYEQYF
CDR3 DNA: TGTGCCAGCAGCTTAGGTTCTAGCGGGATCTACGAGCAGTACTTC

clone size: few
V gene: TRBV19
D gene: TRBD1
CDR3 length: 14
J gene: TRBJ1-1
CDR3 protein: CASINDRANTEAFF
CDR3 DNA: TGTGCCAGTATTAACGACAGGGCGAACACTGAAGCTTTCTTT

clone size: -
V gene: TRBV12-3/TRBV12-4
D gene: -
CDR3 length: 13
J gene: TRBJ2-7
CDR3 protein: CASSLKGHGEQYF
CDR3 DNA: TGTGCCAGCAGTTTAAAGGGGCATGGCGAGCAGTACTTC

clone size: -
V gene: TRBV24-1
D gene: -
CDR3 length: 18
J gene: TRBJ1-5
CDR3 protein: CATSDSGRHWEGNQPQHF
CDR3 DNA: TGTGCCACCAGTGATTCGGGAAGACATTGGGAGGGCAATCAGCCCCAGCATTTT

clone size: -
V gene: TRBV6-6
D gene: TRBD1
CDR3 length: 11
J gene: TRBJ1-1
CDR3 protein: CASSLDRGFFF
CDR3 DNA: TGTGCCAGCAGCTTGGACAGGGGTTTTTTCTTT

clone size: -
V gene: TRBV2
D gene: TRBD1
CDR3 length: 13
J gene: TRBJ1-5
CDR3 protein: CASNRQGSQPQHF
CDR3 DNA: TGTGCCAGTAATCGACAGGGGAGTCAGCCCCAGCATTTT

clone size: few
V gene: TRBV29-1
D gene: TRBD1
CDR3 length: 17
J gene: TRBJ2-2
CDR3 protein: CSVEDLRQGPRTGELFF
CDR3 DNA: TGCAGCGTTGAAGATCTTCGACAGGGCCCGCGCACCGGGGAGCTGTTTTTT